Presented here are 26 T cell receptor beta chains from one specimen sequenced in a study of T-cell memory formation after mild COVID-19. MiXCR was run by TCRdb on the 5' RACE reads, yielding one entry per CDR3 protein. Of over 40,000 distinct CDR3 sequences in the sample, 10% to 15% were seen once. The sequenced material came from PBMCs or a T cell subset sorted from them (not recorded which). These receptors all come from a man between 18 and 29 years old who had mild COVID-19 (a few samples of this study predate the infection). Cell type and time point are not known.

J is TRBJ2-2 and V is TRBV9, with 7 positions matching TRBD2. The V gene end was trimmed by 2 bases and the J gene end by 2 bases; junction bases not matched to a gene: 3. CDR3 length: 15 amino acids. Germline-derived CDR1 and CDR2 are SGDLS and YYNGEE. DNA of the CDR3: TGTGCCAGCAGCGTTAGCGGGTCCAACACCGGGGAGCTGTTTTTT. The encoded protein is CASSVSGSNTGELFF.

This clonotype appeared a few times. The chain joins TRBV5-1 to TRBJ2-5; 11 positions agree with TRBD2. V was pared by 0 bases and J by 5 bases, with 3 bases of the junction left unmatched. This CDR3 is built from 15 residues. Germline V gives CDR1 SGHRS, CDR2 YFSETQ. In DNA form, the CDR3 reads TGCGCCAGCAGCTTGGAGGCTAGCGGGGGGGAGACCCAGTACTTC. This encodes CASSLEASGGETQYF.

In its sample, this clonotype was seen many times. The chain uses TRBV11-2 and TRBJ2-7; 11 bases match TRBD1. V trimming: 5 bases; J trimming: 6 bases; junction bases outside the gene matches: 3. Germline V gene lookup returns CDR1 SGHAT and CDR2 FQNNGV. This CDR3 region has 13 residues. The CDR3 nucleotides read TGTGCCAGCAGCCCGGACAGGGGGCTCGAGCAGTACTTC. Translated, it gives CASSPDRGLEQYF.

This clonotype has ten or more counts. The chain has TRBV7-8 and TRBJ2-3; 11 bases are shared with TRBD1. Germline V gene data show CDR1 as SGHVS and CDR2 as FQNEAQ. CDR3 length: 15 amino acids. With 5 bases clipped from V and 4 bases from J, the junction kept 5 bases outside the gene matches. CDR3 loop: CASSPQGQGADTQYF. The CDR3 coding sequence is TGTGCCAGCAGCCCGCAGGGACAGGGGGCAGATACGCAGTATTTT.

This clonotype was seen many times. The chain is built from TRBV29-1 and TRBJ1-5, with D perhaps TRBD1 (6 bases). Trimming took 0 bases from V and 7 from J, leaving 10 bases between them. In germline, CDR1 is SQVTM, CDR2 ANQGSEA. The CDR3 extends over 13 amino acids. CDR3 bases: TGCAGCGTTGAAGAAGGGGGTGGGCAGCCCCAGCATTTT. Amino acid sequence: CSVEEGGGQPQHF.

In DNA form, the CDR3 reads TGTGCCAGCAGCCTAACCGGGACAGTTGAAAAACTGTTTTTT. This codes for CASSLTGTVEKLFF. The genes are TRBV7-2 and TRBJ1-4; 7 bases agree with TRBD1. V was pared by 5 bases and J by 7 bases, with 7 bases of the junction left unmatched. The CDR3 spans 14 residues. Per germline, CDR1 SGHTA and CDR2 FQGNSA.

This clonotype was observed at least ten times. The chain carries TRBV27 and TRBJ1-1; D possibly corresponds to TRBD1 (6 bases). This CDR3 has 16 residues. V lost 2 bases and J 3 bases, leaving 16 bases between the germline ends. Germline CDR1 MNHEY, CDR2 SMNVEV (reference sequence). The CDR3 spells CASSLGPGEVYTEAFF. The CDR3, as DNA: TGTGCCAGCAGTTTAGGGCCAGGGGAGGTGTACACTGAAGCTTTCTTT.

The sample holds many counts of this clonotype. This chain uses TRBV3-1 with TRBJ2-3; 11 bases match TRBD2. The CDR3 runs 16 residues. V shed 5 bases and J 1 base; nucleotides not matched to a gene: 5. CDR1 is LGHDT and CDR2 is YNNKEL in the germline V gene (reference sequence). The DNA for the CDR3 is TGTGCCAGCAGCTTCGTAGCGGGGGGGGGCACAGATACGCAGTATTTT. It yields the protein CASSFVAGGGTDTQYF.

A few counts support this clonotype. This rearrangement joins TRBV6-5 to TRBJ1-2; 8 bases agree with TRBD1. V shed 5 bases and J 8 bases; nucleotides not matched to a gene: 10. The CDR3 extends over 14 amino acids. Germline values: CDR1 MNHEY, CDR2 SVGAGI. The CDR3, as DNA: TGTGCCAGCAGTCCCGGACAGGGCGGAAAAGGCTACACCTTC. It codes for CASSPGQGGKGYTF.

This clonotype showed up many times. The chain links TRBV5-1 to TRBJ2-5, with TRBD2 matching 11 bases. Unmatched junction bases numbered 5, after V lost 5 bases and J lost 2 bases. Germline V gene lookup returns CDR1 SGHRS and CDR2 YFSETQ. This CDR3 has 15 residues. CDR3 bases: TGCGCCAGCAGAGATTTAGCGGGGGGGCAAGAGACCCAGTACTTC. This translates into CASRDLAGGQETQYF.

The count of this clonotype is one. The V call is TRBV6-5, the J call TRBJ2-3; 13 bases align to TRBD2. V was pared by 5 bases and J by 6 bases, with 5 bases of the junction left unmatched. CDR3 size: 15 residues. Germline V gives CDR1 MNHEY, CDR2 SVGAGI. CDR3 sequence: CASSGTSGALDTQYF. Here the CDR3 DNA reads TGTGCCAGCAGTGGGACTAGCGGGGCCTTGGATACGCAGTATTTT.

J is TRBJ1-3 and V is TRBV5-1; 9 bases align to TRBD1. Germline CDR1 and CDR2: SGHRS and YFSETQ. The CDR3 loop spans 16 amino acids. With 4 bases clipped from V and 0 bases from J, the junction kept 5 bases outside the gene matches. This chain's CDR3 is CASSGTGTSSGNTIYF. In nucleotides, the CDR3 is TGCGCCAGCAGCGGGACAGGGACTAGCTCTGGAAACACCATATATTTT. Filled out from reference TRBV5-1 and TRBJ1-3, the complete variable domain reads KAGVTQTPRYLIKTRGQQVTLSCSPISGHRSVSWYQQTPGQGLQFLFEYFSETQRNKGNFPGRFSGRQFSNSRSEMNVSTLELGDSALYLCASSGTGTSSGNTIYFGEGSWLTVV.

This clonotype occurred a few times. The chain recombines TRBV7-7 with TRBJ2-2; D might be TRBD1 (6 bases). The ends were cut back, 5 bases at V and 7 bases at J, with 17 bases in the middle. The CDR3 has 15 residues. The V gene's germline CDR1 is SSHAT and CDR2 FNYEAQ (reference sequence). CDR3 sequence: CASSKTVRGDGELFF. In DNA form, the CDR3 reads TGTGCCAGCAGCAAGACGGTCAGGGGTGACGGGGAGCTGTTTTTT.

This chain joins TRBV5-1 and TRBJ2-5; 12 bases agree with TRBD2. The germline V gene has CDR1 SGHRS and CDR2 YFSETQ. V was pared by 7 bases and J by 4 bases, with 2 bases of the junction left unmatched. The CDR3 extends over 13 amino acids. CDR3 amino acids: CASELAGGETQYF. The CDR3 DNA sequence: TGCGCCAGCGAACTAGCGGGGGGAGAGACCCAGTACTTC.

This clonotype has a handful of counts. The chain employs TRBV20-1 and TRBJ2-5, with a tentative D call TRBD2 (5 bases). Looked up from germline, CDR1 is DFQATT and CDR2 is SNEGSKA (reference sequence). The CDR3 totals 11 residues. V lost 6 bases and J lost 7, with 12 bases in between. CDR3 DNA sequence: TGCAGTGCGTTGATCGCGGGGACCCAGTACTTC. It yields the protein CSALIAGTQYF.

This clonotype has a count of ten or more. The rearrangement links TRBV5-1 to TRBJ2-3; D is ambiguous. Germline loops: CDR1 SGHRS, CDR2 YFSETQ. CDR3 size: 13 residues. Between the trimmed V and J ends, which lost 3 bases and 6 bases, there was a span of 11 bases. This chain's CDR3 is CASSSNAQDTQYF. DNA of the CDR3: TGCGCCAGCAGCTCCAACGCTCAGGATACGCAGTATTTT.

The V and J genes are TRBV24-1 and TRBJ2-5; D might be TRBD1 (5 bases). V lost 11 bases, J lost 2 bases, and 14 bases lay in between. Germline V gene lookup returns CDR1 KGHDR and CDR2 SFDVKD. CDR3 length equals 13 residues. The CDR3 sequence is CASKGSVQETQYF. The DNA for the CDR3 is TGTGCCAGCAAGGGGTCGGTACAAGAGACCCAGTACTTC.

This clonotype was detected a few times. The CDR3 nucleotides are TGCAGTGCTAGAGATACCGGGGCTGGCAAAAACATTCAGTACTTC. It specifies CSARDTGAGKNIQYF. The gene calls are TRBV20-1 and TRBJ2-4; either TRBD1 or TRBD2 may supply D (5 bases each). The CDR3 is 15 residues long. Germline lookup yields CDR1 DFQATT and CDR2 SNEGSKA (reference sequence). V lost 0 bases to trimming and J lost 3 bases, with 12 bases between them.

This clonotype showed up just a few times. The chain employs TRBV29-1 and TRBJ2-2, with 8 bases matching TRBD1. Germline V lookup: CDR1 SQVTM, CDR2 ANQGSEA. The junction had 5 bases not matched to a gene; V was cut back by 5 bases and J by 6 bases. The CDR3 contains 13 residues. For the CDR3, the DNA is TGCAGCGTTTCTACAGGGGGAGCCGGGGAGCTGTTTTTT. The encoded protein is CSVSTGGAGELFF.

The gene calls are TRBV25-1 and TRBJ2-7, with TRBD1 matching over 8 bases. Germline V gene data show CDR1 as MGHDK and CDR2 as SYGVNS. The CDR3 has 15 residues. After removal of 4 bases from V and 5 bases from J, the junction contained 10 bases not matched to a gene. The CDR3 DNA reads TGTGCCAGCAGTGTAGAACAGGGGGACGACAACGAGCAGTACTTC. Amino acids: CASSVEQGDDNEQYF.

As DNA, the CDR3 is TGTGCCAGCAGCTACCCGGACAGGGACAGCAATCAGCCCCAGCATTTT. This gives the protein CASSYPDRDSNQPQHF. The chain carries TRBV5-6 and TRBJ1-5, with 8 bases that match TRBD1. In germline, CDR1 is SGHDT, CDR2 YYEEEE. With 3 bases clipped from V and 1 base from J, the junction kept 6 bases outside the gene matches. This CDR3 comprises 16 residues.

The chain uses TRBV11-2 and TRBJ1-2; perhaps TRBD1 as D (6 bases). CDR3 size: 15 residues. Germline lookup yields CDR1 SGHAT and CDR2 FQNNGV. With 5 bases removed from V and 4 bases from J, the gap between germline ends came to 17 bases. The chain's CDR3 is CASSANQGYGYGYTF. In DNA, the CDR3 is TGTGCCAGCAGCGCAAATCAGGGGTATGGCTATGGCTACACCTTC.

V and J are TRBV6-2 or TRBV6-3 and TRBJ1-6; 8 positions match TRBD1. The CDR3 is made up of 17 amino acids. CDR1 is MNHEY and CDR2 is SVGEGT in the germline V gene. Unmatched junction bases numbered 14, after V lost 11 bases and J lost 2 bases. The CDR3 DNA reads as TGTGCCGGCGACTGGCAGGGGGCTATAGCCTATAATTCACCCCTCCACTTT. This codes for CAGDWQGAIAYNSPLHF.

This chain uses TRBV7-2 with TRBJ2-7, with TRBD1 as a possible D gene (5 bases). Germline V gives CDR1 SGHTA, CDR2 FQGNSA. The CDR3 has 16 amino acids. V lost 5 bases and J lost 1, with 18 bases in between. CDR3 DNA sequence: TGTGCCAGCAGCCAAAGGGGCGGTGGCAGGTCCTACGAGCAGTACTTC. This translates into CASSQRGGGRSYEQYF.

The gene calls are TRBV6-5 and TRBJ2-6; the D gene could be TRBD1 or TRBD2 (6 bases each). The CDR3 spans 17 residues. CDR1 MNHEY and CDR2 SVGAGI come from the germline V gene. V was shortened by 5 bases and J by 2 bases, with 16 bases between the two germline ends. The CDR3 DNA follows: TGTGCCAGCAGTAAAGCTAGAGGGGGGCCTGGGGCCAACGTCCTGACTTTC. Protein sequence: CASSKARGGPGANVLTF.

The chain recombines TRBV18 with TRBJ1-1, with D unresolved. The CDR3 totals 15 residues. V lost 1 base and J lost 3, with 12 bases in between. Per the germline V gene, CDR1 is KGHSH and CDR2 is LQKENI. DNA of the CDR3: TGTGCCAGCTCACCACAGTCGGCCTCGGACACTGAAGCTTTCTTT. Protein: CASSPQSASDTEAFF.